The rows below give T cell receptor beta chains drawn from one sample of a study of cytomegalovirus exposure and HLA in healthy donors. This table comes from immunoSEQ multiplex PCR, and its TCRdb copy is limited to in-frame clones, with some not included. This table holds some 250,000 clones, approximately 86% found once. The sequencing input was PBMCs. Source of these receptors: a woman in her twenties or thirties in good health and CMV-seropositive. The conserved cysteine and the conserved F or W are not part of the CDR3 here. Part of the rows lack a size; the others show once, few, many or a class for expanded clones.

V,size,CDR3
TRBV6-1,once,ASRDTLEQY
TRBV11-1,.,ASSPMQGATYEQY
TRBV28,few,ASSLFMGQGLPEAF
TRBV5-4,.,ASSLVGGTYNEQF
TRBV28,.,ASSFQGAAGYT
TRBV18,.,ASSPPGERQETQY
TRBV6-4,few,ASSEAGTGTDTQY
TRBV29-1,.,SVQENEQY
TRBV19,.,ASSIDIQGQGYT
TRBV7-8,.,ASSLDDGEFYEQY
TRBV6-1,.,ASTVDRPDEQY
TRBV10-2,.,ATSRVESNQPQH
TRBV7-2,.,ASSPRLASTDTQY
TRBV9,.,ASSPRPEEWETQY
TRBV6-4,once,ASTFLRRPRDTQY
TRBV30,.,AWSRREISGNTIY
TRBV29-1,once,SVPAGGNTGELF
TRBV28,.,ASSLIRSSGAF
TRBV6-1,.,ASSDFRDNEQF
TRBV29-1,.,SVVGGRAGYEQY
TRBV7-9,.,ASSLPSGRINEQF
TRBV27,.,ASSFEREGYNEQF
TRBV6-1,once,ASSVTARYEQY
TRBV28,.,ASTTLLGQGSHGYT
TRBV5-6,.,ASSSLAGGPNEQF
TRBV19,.,ASSRTGNTEAF
TRBV27,.,ASSDMREQY
TRBV30,.,AWSGGQGEKLF
TRBV11-2,.,ASSFTGIGETQY